This TCR beta chain was captured in a study of regulatory T cells in long-lasting Graves disease. Study-level points and caveats: Peripheral blood alone, not thyroid tissue, underwent study. TRBV28, TRBJ1-2 and TRBJ2-5 emerged as the favored segments in persistent disease.

Germline values: CDR1 LGHDT, CDR2 YNNKEL (reference sequence). Trimming shortened V by 3 bases and J by 5 bases, and 22 bases separated the two germline ends. The CDR3 spans 18 residues. Time point reported: newly diagnosed GD, antithyroid drugs for less than 3 months. Isolated PBMC RNA provided the starting material for the TCR library. Assembly of TCR beta libraries relied on iRepertoire HTBI primers together with Arm-PCR of CDR3 regions. Under the authors' procedure: The samples yielded about 63 TRBV and roughly 15 TRBJ segments. MiXCR was run by TCRdb on the multiplex PCR reads, yielding one entry per CDR3 protein. TCRdb, not the authors, supplied the V and J calls. The sample records some 460,000 distinct CDR3 sequences, 15% to 20% being singletons. This clonotype was counted at least ten times. Its antigen is still unknown. These data also formed part of another study, on T cells in Graves' hyperthyroidism and ophthalmopathy.

Sequencing was performed on peripheral blood mononuclear cells (PBMCs), taken at new diagnosis, from a patient treated with antithyroid drugs. This rearrangement joins TRBV3-1 to TRBJ2-2; either TRBD1 or TRBD2 may fit D (5 bases each). The receptor's source is a man aged 40-50 years with Graves disease. CDR3 nucleotide sequence: TGTGCCAGCAGCCACCGAAACCGGGACGCCCTGGGGACCGGGGAGCTGTTTTTT. Translation: CASSHRNRDALGTGELFF.